The clone carrying this T cell receptor beta chain was detected a few times. Antigen: not known. CDR1 SEHNR and CDR2 FQNEAQ come from the germline V gene (reference sequence). The CDR3 sequence is 14 residues long. V lost 5 bases and J 3 bases, leaving 13 bases between the germline ends. The sample originates from a study of tumor-infiltrating lymphocytes in localized non-small cell lung cancer. Overall study findings and caveats: Only some patients had TCR sequencing, depending on available tissue. Higher tumor T cell infiltration than in uninvolved lung was supported by TCRbeta sequencing. Tumor T-cell fraction was not associated with recurrence-free survival.

Profiled with immunoSEQ multiplex PCR; TCRdb holds only in-frame clones, not every one. Of some 22,000 clones detected, around 80% appear once; the ten largest clones hold around 3.3%. This receptor was identified in a human donor with non-small cell lung cancer. This sequence joins TRBV7-9 and TRBJ1-1; possible D gene TRBD1, 5 bases. The sequenced sample consisted of lung tumor tissue. The CDR3 spells CASSRGEGYTEAFF. The CDR3 DNA is TGTGCCAGCAGCCGAGGGGAGGGGTACACTGAAGCTTTCTTT.